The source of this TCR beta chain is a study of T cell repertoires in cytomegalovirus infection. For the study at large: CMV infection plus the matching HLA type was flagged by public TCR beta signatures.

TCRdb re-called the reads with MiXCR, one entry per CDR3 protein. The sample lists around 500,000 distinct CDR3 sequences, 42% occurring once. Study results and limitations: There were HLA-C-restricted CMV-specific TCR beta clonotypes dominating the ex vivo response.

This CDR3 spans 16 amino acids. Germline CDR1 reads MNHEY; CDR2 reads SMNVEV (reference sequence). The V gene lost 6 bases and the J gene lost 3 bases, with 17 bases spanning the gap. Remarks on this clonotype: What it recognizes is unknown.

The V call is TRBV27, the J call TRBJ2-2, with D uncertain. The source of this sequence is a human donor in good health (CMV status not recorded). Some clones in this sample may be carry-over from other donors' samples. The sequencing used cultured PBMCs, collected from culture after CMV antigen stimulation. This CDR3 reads CASSPSYGYDTGELFF. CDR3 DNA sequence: TGTGCCAGCAGCCCATCTTATGGATACGACACCGGGGAGCTGTTTTTT.